This T cell receptor (beta chain) was found in a study of PD-1 blockade in mismatch repair-deficient tumors. The overall study: Enrolled about 2012-2016, patients had progressing, pretreated mismatch repair-deficient cancers of approximately 13 types.

Study-wide results and limits: Tumor-resident clones, often absent from pretreatment blood, expanded after pembrolizumab and then contracted.

The TCR-sequenced patients were a few responders to pembrolizumab. Trimming removed 1 base from V and 7 bases from J; junction bases left unmatched: 5. Germline CDR1 KGHSH, CDR2 LQKENI. The CDR3 totals 15 residues. Comments on this clone: Antigen: not known.

Only in-frame clones appear in the TCRdb table, and some are missing; sequencing was by immunoSEQ multiplex PCR. The table records around 100,000 clones, roughly 80% of them present only once. This sample comprised peripheral blood, obtained 60 weeks after starting pembrolizumab. The gene calls are TRBV18 and TRBJ2-1, with 9 bases lining up with TRBD2. This TCR was recovered from an adult with mismatch repair-deficient cancer. The CDR3 loop is CASSPLAGELNEQFF. In DNA form, the CDR3 reads TGTGCCAGCTCACCACTAGCGGGAGAATTAAATGAGCAGTTCTTC.